These T cell receptor beta chains were read from a single sample in a study of blood T cell repertoires in COVID-19. Produced via immunoSEQ multiplex PCR; TCRdb's table is partial and in-frame only. Altogether around 140,000 clones are present, approximately 89% being singletons, with the ten largest covering 1.5% to 2%. Sequencing was performed on peripheral blood. Receptors were obtained from a woman aged 50 to 60 with acute or convalescent COVID-19. The CDR3 runs from the conserved cysteine through the conserved F or W. A D gene is named only where the DNA matches it firmly. Size is stated for part of the rows, as once, few or many counts, or as a class when the clone is expanded.

d_gene	abundance	v_gene	j_gene	CDR3nt	CDR3aa
TRBD1	.	TRBV3-1/TRBV3-2	TRBJ1-2	TGTGCCAGCAGCCAGGGACAGTATGGCTACACCTTC	CASSQGQYGYTF
.	.	TRBV11-2	TRBJ2-1	TGTGCCAGCAGCTTAGGGCGTTTAGCTGAGCAGTTCTTC	CASSLGRLAEQFF
.	.	TRBV12-3/TRBV12-4	TRBJ1-2	TGTGCCAGCAGAGTAGGTCGGGGGGGAACCTTC	CASRVGRGGTF
.	.	TRBV2	TRBJ1-5	TGTGCCAGCAGTGTTGGGCTGGGCAGTAATCAGCCCCAGCATTTT	CASSVGLGSNQPQHF
.	.	TRBV5-4	TRBJ2-1	TGTGCCAGCAGCTTGGTTATCGGGAGAGTTATGGGCGAGCAGTTCTTC	CASSLVIGRVMGEQFF
TRBD2	.	TRBV18	TRBJ2-1	TGTGCCAGCTCACCCGGGACTAGCGGGAGCTACAATGAGCAGTTCTTC	CASSPGTSGSYNEQFF
TRBD2	once	TRBV7-6	TRBJ2-7	TGTGCCAGCAGCTTAGATCGAGCGGGAAGCTCCTACGAGCAGTACTTC	CASSLDRAGSSYEQYF
.	once	TRBV3-1/TRBV3-2	TRBJ2-7	TGTGCCAGCAGTCTAGGGGGGGCTATAACCTACCAGCAGTACTTC	CASSLGGAITYQQYF
TRBD1	once	TRBV6-5	TRBJ2-2	TGTGCCAGCAGGCAGGGGGCGCTCACCGGGGAGCTGTTTTTT	CASRQGALTGELFF
TRBD1	.	TRBV6-2/TRBV6-3	TRBJ1-5	TGTGCCAGCAGTTTCCAGGGGGGTAGCAATCAGCCCCAGCATTTT	CASSFQGGSNQPQHF
TRBD1	.	TRBV2	TRBJ1-2	TGTGCCAGCAGTGTAAACAGGGGGCCCTCTAACTATGGCTACACCTTC	CASSVNRGPSNYGYTF
.	.	TRBV7-7	TRBJ2-1	TGTGCTAGCAGCTTAGTATTAGCTCCGGGAAATGAGCAGTTCTTC	CASSLVLAPGNEQFF
.	.	TRBV20-1	TRBJ1-5	TGCAGTGCTAGTCCCCGGGGACAATATAGCAATCAGCCCCAGCATTTT	CSASPRGQYSNQPQHF
.	.	TRBV3-1/TRBV3-2	TRBJ2-7	TGTGCCAGCAGCCAAGATCCCCCCGGCCCGGGGGAGCAGTACTTC	CASSQDPPGPGEQYF
TRBD1	.	TRBV5-4	TRBJ2-5	TGTGCCAGCAGCTTTCCGGGACAGGGGACAGAGACCCAGTACTTC	CASSFPGQGTETQYF
.	.	TRBV7-9	TRBJ1-2	TGTGCCAGCAGCCAGAGCAGGGTAGCTGGCTACACCTTC	CASSQSRVAGYTF
TRBD2	.	TRBV10-3	TRBJ2-2	TGTGCCATCCCGGCTAGCGGGGGAGGCACCGGGGAGCTGTTTTTT	CAIPASGGGTGELFF
.	.	TRBV3-1/TRBV3-2	TRBJ1-1	TGTGCCAGCAGCTCTTGGACGGGAGGGGACACTGAAGCTTTCTTT	CASSSWTGGDTEAFF
.	.	TRBV3-1/TRBV3-2	TRBJ1-2	TGTGCCAGCAGCCAGGTGTCGGGGGGGGCCGCTAACTATGGCTACACCTTC	CASSQVSGGAANYGYTF
TRBD1	once	TRBV18	TRBJ2-5	TGTGCCAGCTCACCACCGGGACAGGAGTACCAAGAGACCCAGTACTTC	CASSPPGQEYQETQYF
TRBD2	.	TRBV3-1/TRBV3-2	TRBJ2-1	TGTGCCAGCAGCCAAGATCGGCTAGCGGGAGCCCGGGAGGTCTATGAGCAGTTCTTC	CASSQDRLAGAREVYEQFF
.	.	TRBV29-1	TRBJ1-2	TGCAGCGTCCTGGGGGGGTATGGCTACACCTTC	CSVLGGYGYTF
TRBD1	.	TRBV19	TRBJ1-1	TGTGCCAGTAGTATGACAGGGCTTAACACTGAAGCTTTCTTT	CASSMTGLNTEAFF
.	.	TRBV6-5	TRBJ2-7	TGTGCCAGCAGACTCCAAATTGATCTTTCCTACGAGCAGTACTTC	CASRLQIDLSYEQYF
.	once	TRBV10-3	TRBJ2-3	TGTGCCATCAGTGAGTCGAGGCTAGGGGCAGATACGCAGTATTTT	CAISESRLGADTQYF
.	.	TRBV20-1	TRBJ1-1	TGCAGTGCTAACAGAAATCCTGAAGCTTTCTTT	CSANRNPEAFF
TRBD2	.	TRBV4-1	TRBJ2-7	TGCGCCAGCAGCCGGGTGCAAAGCACGGGACTAGCTCTCGAGCAGTACTTC	CASSRVQSTGLALEQYF
.	few	TRBV18	TRBJ2-1	TGTGCCAGCTCACCGCTAGACTGGGATGAGCAGTTCTTC	CASSPLDWDEQFF
.	.	TRBV12-5	TRBJ1-6	TGTGCTAGTGGTTTGGTAAGGCCCGGGGGTAATTCACCCCTCCACTTT	CASGLVRPGGNSPLHF
.	.	TRBV3-1/TRBV3-2	TRBJ1-1	TGTGCCAGCAGCCAAGTGCAGGGGAACACTGAAGCTTTCTTT	CASSQVQGNTEAFF
.	.	TRBV12-3/TRBV12-4	TRBJ2-7	TGTGCCAGCAGTCAACTCGGCTACGAGCAGTACTTC	CASSQLGYEQYF
.	.	TRBV25-1	TRBJ1-1	TGTGCCAGCAGTGGGGGACTTGTTGAAGCTTTCTTT	CASSGGLVEAFF
TRBD2	.	TRBV9	TRBJ2-1	TGTGCCAGCAGCCCCTCGGGACTACCTGGCAATGAGCAGTTCTTC	CASSPSGLPGNEQFF
.	.	TRBV9	TRBJ1-6	TGTGCCAGCGGCGGGGGGCGGATAATGGGTTCACCCCTCCACTTT	CASGGGRIMGSPLHF
TRBD2	once	TRBV7-9	TRBJ2-2	TGTGCCAGCAGCTCCGGGGGACTAGGGAACACCGGGGAGCTGTTTTTT	CASSSGGLGNTGELFF
.	.	TRBV18	TRBJ1-5	TGTGCCAGCTCGTCTCGAGGGGGGGCAGGCAATCAGCCCCAGCATTTT	CASSSRGGAGNQPQHF
.	.	TRBV4-2	TRBJ2-7	TGTGCCAGCAGCCAAGATGGCAGCGGGTACGAGCAGTACTTC	CASSQDGSGYEQYF
.	.	TRBV19	TRBJ1-1	TGTGCCAGTAGTATCTCTCTGACAGGCCGGCCGATGAACACTGAAGCTTTCTTT	CASSISLTGRPMNTEAFF
TRBD2	.	TRBV5-1	TRBJ2-7	TGCGCCAGCAGCTTGAGCGGGGGCTACGAGCAGTACTTC	CASSLSGGYEQYF
TRBD2	.	TRBV11-2	TRBJ2-7	TGTGCCAGCACCTACGCCGGGACTAGAATGGTGTACTTC	CASTYAGTRMVYF
TRBD1	once	TRBV5-5	TRBJ1-6	TGTGCCAGCAGCTTACCGGGACAGGGGCCGGGGTCACCCCTCCACTTT	CASSLPGQGPGSPLHF
.	.	TRBV2	TRBJ1-3	TGTGCCAGCAGTGAACTAGGCTCTGGAAACACCATATATTTT	CASSELGSGNTIYF
.	.	TRBV6-2/TRBV6-3	TRBJ2-3	TGTGCCAGCAGCGGGGCATGGGGTTCTAGCACAGATACGCAGTATTTT	CASSGAWGSSTDTQYF
.	once	TRBV10-3	TRBJ1-1	TGTGCCACGAATCGGGGGGAAGGGATGAACACTGAAGCTTTCTTT	CATNRGEGMNTEAFF
TRBD1	.	TRBV27	TRBJ2-7	TGTGCCAGCAGTTCAGCCGGTGGGACAGGGGACTACGAGCAGTACTTC	CASSSAGGTGDYEQYF
.	once	TRBV28	TRBJ1-4	TGTGCCAGCAGTTATAGTCCGAGGGCAGGGGTCGAAAAACTGTTTTTT	CASSYSPRAGVEKLFF
TRBD1	.	TRBV29-1	TRBJ1-3	TGCAGCGTTGAATGCCAGGGGGTTTACACCATATATTTT	CSVECQGVYTIYF
TRBD1	.	TRBV28	TRBJ2-1	TGTGCCAGCAGTCAGGCGACAGGGGGAGGTGAGCAGTTCTTC	CASSQATGGGEQFF
.	.	TRBV5-1	TRBJ2-7	TGCGCCAGCAGCTTGTGGAGGTCGGCGTCCTACGAGCAGTACTTC	CASSLWRSASYEQYF
.	.	TRBV9	TRBJ1-2	TGTGCCAGCAGCGGCTACCGGGACACTAATCTTTACGGCTACACCTTC	CASSGYRDTNLYGYTF
.	.	TRBV5-4	TRBJ2-7	TGTGCCAGCAGCTTGGTCGGGTACGAGCAGTACTTC	CASSLVGYEQYF
.	.	TRBV11-2	TRBJ1-1	TGTGCCAGCAGCTTAGCAGGGATCAACACTGAAGCTTTCTTT	CASSLAGINTEAFF
TRBD1	.	TRBV6-1	TRBJ1-6	TGTGCCAGCAGTGAAAGGGGGCCTCGAGGGACCTATAATTCACCCCTCCACTTT	CASSERGPRGTYNSPLHF